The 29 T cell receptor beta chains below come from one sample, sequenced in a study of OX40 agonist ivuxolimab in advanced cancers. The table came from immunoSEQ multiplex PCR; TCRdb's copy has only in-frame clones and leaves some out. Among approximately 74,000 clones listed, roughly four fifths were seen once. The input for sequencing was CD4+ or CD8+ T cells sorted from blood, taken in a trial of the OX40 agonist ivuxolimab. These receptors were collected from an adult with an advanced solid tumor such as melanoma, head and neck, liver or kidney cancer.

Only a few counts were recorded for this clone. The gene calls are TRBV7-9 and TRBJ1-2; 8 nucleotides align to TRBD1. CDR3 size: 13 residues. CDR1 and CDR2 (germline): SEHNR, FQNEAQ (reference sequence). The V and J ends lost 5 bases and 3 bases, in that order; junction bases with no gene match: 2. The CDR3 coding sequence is TGTGCCAGCAGCGCGACAGGGGACTATGGCTACACCTTC. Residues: CASSATGDYGYTF.

The CDR3 DNA sequence: TGTGCCAGCAGCGGGCGGGACTATTCCACCGGGGAGCTGTTTTTT. This sequence encodes CASSGRDYSTGELFF. The chain links TRBV9 to TRBJ2-2; 7 bases line up with TRBD2. CDR1 and CDR2 from the germline V gene are SGDLS and YYNGEE. The CDR3 spans 15 residues. The V segment lost 3 bases and the J segment 4 bases; nucleotides outside the gene matches: 6.

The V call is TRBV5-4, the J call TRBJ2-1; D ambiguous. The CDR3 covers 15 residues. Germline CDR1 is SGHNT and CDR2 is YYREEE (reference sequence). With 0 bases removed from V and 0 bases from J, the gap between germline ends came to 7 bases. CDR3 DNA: TGTGCCAGCAGCTTGGAGTTCAGCTCCTACAATGAGCAGTTCTTC. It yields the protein CASSLEFSSYNEQFF. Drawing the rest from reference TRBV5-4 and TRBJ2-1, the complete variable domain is ETGVTQSPTHLIKTRGQQVTLRCSSQSGHNTVSWYQQALGQGPQFIFQYYREEENGRGNFPPRFSGLQFPNYSSELNVNALELDDSALYLCASSLEFSSYNEQFFGPGTRLTVL.

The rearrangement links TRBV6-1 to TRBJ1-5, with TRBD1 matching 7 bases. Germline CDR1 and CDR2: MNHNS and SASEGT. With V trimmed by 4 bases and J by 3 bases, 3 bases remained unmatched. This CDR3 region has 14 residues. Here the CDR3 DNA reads TGTGCCAGCAGTGGGACAGGAAACAATCAGCCCCAGCATTTT. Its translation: CASSGTGNNQPQHF.

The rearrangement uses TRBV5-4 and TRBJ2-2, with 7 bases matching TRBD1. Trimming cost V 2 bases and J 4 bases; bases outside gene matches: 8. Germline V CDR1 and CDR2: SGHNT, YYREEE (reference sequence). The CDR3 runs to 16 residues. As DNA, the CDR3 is TGTGCCAGCAGCTTCCGACAGGGTCGGGGCACCGGGGAGCTGTTTTTT. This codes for CASSFRQGRGTGELFF.

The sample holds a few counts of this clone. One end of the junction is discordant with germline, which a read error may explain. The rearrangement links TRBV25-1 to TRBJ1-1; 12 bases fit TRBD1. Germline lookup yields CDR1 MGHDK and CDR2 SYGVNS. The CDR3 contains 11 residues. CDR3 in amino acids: CASLGTGGFRF. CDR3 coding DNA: TGTGCCAGCCTTGGGACAGGGGGCTTTCGCTTT.

CDR3 in amino acids: CASRGTASPLLYGYTF. In DNA, the CDR3 is TGTGCCAGCAGAGGGACAGCTTCCCCTCTTCTCTATGGCTACACCTTC. The chain uses TRBV28 and TRBJ1-2, with 7 bases aligning to TRBD1. V was pared by 6 bases and J by 4 bases, with 14 bases of the junction left unmatched. Germline V gene lookup returns CDR1 MDHEN and CDR2 SYDVKM. The CDR3 covers 16 residues.

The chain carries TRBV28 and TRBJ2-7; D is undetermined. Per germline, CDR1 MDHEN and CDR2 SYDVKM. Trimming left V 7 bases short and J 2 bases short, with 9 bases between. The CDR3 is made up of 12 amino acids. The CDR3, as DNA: TGTGCCAGCACCAGCAGTGCCTACGAGCAGTACTTC. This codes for CASTSSAYEQYF.

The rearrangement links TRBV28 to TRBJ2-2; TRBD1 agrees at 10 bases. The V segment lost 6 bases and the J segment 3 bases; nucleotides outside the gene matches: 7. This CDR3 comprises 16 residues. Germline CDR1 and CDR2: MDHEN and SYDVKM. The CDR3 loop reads CASRSDRGRDTGELFF. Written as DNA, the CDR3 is TGTGCCAGCAGAAGTGACAGGGGGCGTGACACCGGGGAGCTGTTTTTT.

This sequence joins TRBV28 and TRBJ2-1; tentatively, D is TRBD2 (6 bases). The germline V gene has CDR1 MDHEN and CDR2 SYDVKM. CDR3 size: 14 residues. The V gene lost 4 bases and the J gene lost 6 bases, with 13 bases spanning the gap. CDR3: CASSWTGEVNEQFF. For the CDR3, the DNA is TGTGCCAGCAGTTGGACGGGAGAGGTCAATGAGCAGTTCTTC.

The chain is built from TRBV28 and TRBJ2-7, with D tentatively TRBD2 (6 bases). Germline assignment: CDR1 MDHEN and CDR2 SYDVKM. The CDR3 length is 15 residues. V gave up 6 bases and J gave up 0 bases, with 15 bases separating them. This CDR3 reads CASRPQAGPSYEQYF. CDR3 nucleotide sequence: TGTGCCAGCAGACCACAAGCGGGTCCCTCCTACGAGCAGTACTTC.

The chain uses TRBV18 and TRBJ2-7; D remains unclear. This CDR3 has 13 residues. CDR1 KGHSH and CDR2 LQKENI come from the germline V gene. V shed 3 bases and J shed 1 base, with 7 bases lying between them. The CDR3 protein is CASSPTESYEQYF. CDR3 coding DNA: TGTGCCAGCTCACCGACTGAGTCCTACGAGCAGTACTTC.

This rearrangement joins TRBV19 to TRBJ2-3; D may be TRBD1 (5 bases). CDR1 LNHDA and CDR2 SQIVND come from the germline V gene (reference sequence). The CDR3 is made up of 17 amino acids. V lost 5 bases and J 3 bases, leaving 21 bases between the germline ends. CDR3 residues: CASSGFKGPVGTDTQYF. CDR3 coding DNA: TGTGCCAGTAGTGGCTTCAAGGGGCCGGTGGGGACAGATACGCAGTATTTT.

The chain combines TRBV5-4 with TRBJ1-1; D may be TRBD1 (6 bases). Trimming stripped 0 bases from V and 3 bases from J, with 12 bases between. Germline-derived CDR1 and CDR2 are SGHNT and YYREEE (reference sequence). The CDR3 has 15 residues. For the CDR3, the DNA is TGTGCCAGCAGCTTGGCCAGGGGACCCTACACTGAAGCTTTCTTT. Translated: CASSLARGPYTEAFF.

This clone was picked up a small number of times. Here the CDR3 DNA reads TGTGCCAGCAGCCCCAGTCGCTACGAGCAGTACTTC. Amino acids: CASSPSRYEQYF. V usage is TRBV6-6 and J usage is TRBJ2-7; D uncertain. Germline-derived CDR1 and CDR2 are MNHNY and SVGAGI (reference sequence). This CDR3 has 12 amino acids. V lost 6 bases to trimming and J lost 3 bases, with 9 bases between them.

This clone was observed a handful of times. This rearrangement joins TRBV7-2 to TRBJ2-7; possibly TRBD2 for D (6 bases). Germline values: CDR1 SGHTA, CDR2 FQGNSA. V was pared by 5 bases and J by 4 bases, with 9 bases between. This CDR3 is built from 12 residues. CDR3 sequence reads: CASSQDYYEQYF. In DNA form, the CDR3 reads TGTGCCAGCAGCCAGGACTATTACGAGCAGTACTTC.

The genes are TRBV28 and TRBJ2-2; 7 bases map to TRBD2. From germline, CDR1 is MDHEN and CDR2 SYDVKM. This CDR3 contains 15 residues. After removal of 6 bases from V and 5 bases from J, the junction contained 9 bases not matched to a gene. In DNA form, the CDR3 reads TGTGCCAGCAGCGTACCGACTAGCCTTACCGGGGAGCTGTTTTTT. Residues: CASSVPTSLTGELFF.

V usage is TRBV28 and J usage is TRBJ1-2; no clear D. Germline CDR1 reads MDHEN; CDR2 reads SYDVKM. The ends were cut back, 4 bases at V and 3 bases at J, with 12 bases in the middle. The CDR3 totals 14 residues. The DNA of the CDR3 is TGTGCCAGCAGTTCCGGCGGGAAGGACTATGGCTACACCTTC. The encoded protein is CASSSGGKDYGYTF.

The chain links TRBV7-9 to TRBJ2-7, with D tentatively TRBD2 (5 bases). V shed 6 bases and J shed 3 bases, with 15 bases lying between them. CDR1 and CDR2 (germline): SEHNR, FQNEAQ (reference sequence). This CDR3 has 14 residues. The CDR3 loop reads CASRPRAGNYEQYF. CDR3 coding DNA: TGTGCCAGCAGACCAAGGGCCGGGAACTACGAGCAGTACTTC.

CDR3 DNA sequence: TGTGCCAGCAGTATTGTCTTGCGGGAGCGAACCGGGGAGCTGTTTTTT. This encodes CASSIVLRERTGELFF. The V and J genes are TRBV27 and TRBJ2-2; 7 nucleotides agree with TRBD2. Losses at the gene ends were 5 bases for V and 5 bases for J; bases not matched to a gene: 11. Germline V gene lookup returns CDR1 MNHEY and CDR2 SMNVEV (reference sequence). The CDR3 loop spans 16 amino acids.

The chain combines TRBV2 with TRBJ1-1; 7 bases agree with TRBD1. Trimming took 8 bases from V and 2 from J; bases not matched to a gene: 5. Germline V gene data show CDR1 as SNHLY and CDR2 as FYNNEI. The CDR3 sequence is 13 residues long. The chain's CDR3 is CASAQGENTEAFF. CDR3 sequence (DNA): TGTGCCAGCGCCCAGGGGGAAAACACTGAAGCTTTCTTT.

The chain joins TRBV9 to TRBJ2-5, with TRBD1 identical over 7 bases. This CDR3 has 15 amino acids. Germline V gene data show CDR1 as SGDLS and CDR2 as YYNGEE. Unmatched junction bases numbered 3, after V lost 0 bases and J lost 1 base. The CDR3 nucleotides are TGTGCCAGCAGCGTAGTGGGACAGCCCCAAGAGACCCAGTACTTC. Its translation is CASSVVGQPQETQYF.

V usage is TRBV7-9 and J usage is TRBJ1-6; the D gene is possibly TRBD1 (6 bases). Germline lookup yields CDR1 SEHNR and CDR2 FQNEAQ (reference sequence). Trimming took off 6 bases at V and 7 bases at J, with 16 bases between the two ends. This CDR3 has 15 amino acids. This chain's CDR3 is CASREPGRGNSPLHF. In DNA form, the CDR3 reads TGTGCCAGCAGAGAGCCGGGCAGGGGAAATTCACCCCTCCACTTT.

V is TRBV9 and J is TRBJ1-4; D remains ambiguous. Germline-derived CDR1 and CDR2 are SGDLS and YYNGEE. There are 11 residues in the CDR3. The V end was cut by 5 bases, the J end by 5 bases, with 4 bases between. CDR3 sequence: CASRQNEKLFF. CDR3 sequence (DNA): TGTGCCAGCAGACAAAATGAAAAACTGTTTTTT.

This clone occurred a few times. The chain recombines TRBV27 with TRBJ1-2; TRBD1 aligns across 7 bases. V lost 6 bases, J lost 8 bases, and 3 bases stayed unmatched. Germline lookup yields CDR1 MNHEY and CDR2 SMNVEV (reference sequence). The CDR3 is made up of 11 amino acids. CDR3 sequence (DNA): TGTGCCAGCAGGACAGGGTACGGCTACACCTTC. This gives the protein CASRTGYGYTF.

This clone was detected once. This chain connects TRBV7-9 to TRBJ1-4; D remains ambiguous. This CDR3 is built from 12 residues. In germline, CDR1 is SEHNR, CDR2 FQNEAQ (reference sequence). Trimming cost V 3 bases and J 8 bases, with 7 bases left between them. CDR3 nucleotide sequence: TGTGCCAGCAGCTTCGGTGGAGAAAAACTGTTTTTT. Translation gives CASSFGGEKLFF.

The CDR3, as DNA: TGTGCCAGCCGGAGACGGGGCTTCAATCAGCCCCAGCATTTT. This codes for CASRRRGFNQPQHF. The J gene is TRBJ1-5, the V gene TRBV27; D might be TRBD1 (5 bases). The ends were cut back, 8 bases at V and 3 bases at J, with 14 bases in the middle. Germline V gene lookup returns CDR1 MNHEY and CDR2 SMNVEV (reference sequence). This CDR3 spans 14 amino acids.

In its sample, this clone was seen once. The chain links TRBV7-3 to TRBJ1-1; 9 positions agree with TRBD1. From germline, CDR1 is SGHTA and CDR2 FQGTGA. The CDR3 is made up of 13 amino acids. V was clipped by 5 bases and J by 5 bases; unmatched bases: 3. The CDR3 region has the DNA TGTGCCAGCAGCCCTGGGACAGGGACTGAAGCTTTCTTT. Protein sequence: CASSPGTGTEAFF.

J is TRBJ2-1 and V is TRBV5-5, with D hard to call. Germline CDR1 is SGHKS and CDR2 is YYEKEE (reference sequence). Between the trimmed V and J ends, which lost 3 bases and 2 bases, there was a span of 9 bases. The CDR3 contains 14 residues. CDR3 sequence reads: CASSYSGTYNEQFF. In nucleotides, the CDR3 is TGTGCCAGCAGCTATAGTGGCACCTACAATGAGCAGTTCTTC.